The 7 T cell receptor beta chains reported below all come from one sample, sequenced in a study of blood T cell repertoires in COVID-19. Clones were sequenced by immunoSEQ multiplex PCR, and TCRdb holds only the in-frame ones, with some missing. The table includes about 210,000 clones, over 75% detected once. The sample comprised peripheral blood. These receptors all stem from a woman aged 40 to 55 with acute or convalescent COVID-19.

The J gene is TRBJ1-6, the V gene TRBV19, with D unresolved. Trimming took off 7 bases at V and 9 bases at J, with 10 bases between the two ends. Germline V gives CDR1 LNHDA, CDR2 SQIVND (reference sequence). The CDR3 covers 12 residues. CDR3 in amino acids: CASTKTGSPLHF. For the CDR3, the DNA is TGTGCCAGTACAAAAACCGGTTCACCCCTCCACTTT.

The chain has TRBV27 and TRBJ1-4; perhaps TRBD1 as D (5 bases). The CDR3 spans 15 residues. V lost 1 base and J lost 2, with 8 bases in between. The germline CDR1 and CDR2 sequences are MNHEY and SMNVEV (reference sequence). The CDR3 sequence: CASSLWGSTNEKLFF. DNA of the CDR3: TGTGCCAGCAGTTTATGGGGCAGCACTAATGAAAAACTGTTTTTT.

The chain links TRBV4-1 to TRBJ2-5, with 7 bases that match TRBD2. The germline V gene encodes CDR1 MGHRA and CDR2 YSYEKL. This CDR3 contains 15 residues. The J segment lost 1 base and the V segment lost 3 bases, leaving 5 bases of the junction unmatched. CDR3 in DNA: TGCGCCAGCAGCCAGTACCGGGGGGTCCAAGAGACCCAGTACTTC. Protein sequence: CASSQYRGVQETQYF.

The chain carries TRBV10-3 and TRBJ1-6; possibly TRBD1 for D (5 bases). Germline lookup yields CDR1 ENHRY and CDR2 SYGVKD. The CDR3 contains 14 residues. V was pared by 6 bases and J by 5 bases, with 11 bases between. The CDR3 loop is CAIRADSDNSPLHF. The CDR3 coding sequence is TGTGCCATCAGGGCCGACAGTGATAATTCACCCCTCCACTTT.

The chain couples TRBV19 to TRBJ2-3; 8 bases are a match to TRBD1. V was pared by 3 bases and J by 4 bases, with 3 bases of the junction left unmatched. CDR3 length equals 14 residues. Looked up from germline, CDR1 is LNHDA and CDR2 is SQIVND (reference sequence). DNA for the CDR3: TGTGCCAGTAGTATCGGACAGGGCCCAGATACGCAGTATTTT. Its translation is CASSIGQGPDTQYF.

The V and J genes are TRBV19 and TRBJ2-3; no reliable D call. Trimming left V 7 bases short and J 3 bases short, with 11 bases between. The CDR3 consists of 13 residues. Germline V gene sequence: CDR1 LNHDA, CDR2 SQIVND (reference sequence). CDR3 DNA: TGTGCCAGTAAGAGTGCGGATACAGATACGCAGTATTTT. Translated: CASKSADTDTQYF.

This chain uses TRBV12-3 or TRBV12-4 with TRBJ1-2; no reliable D call. The CDR3 extends over 11 amino acids. V was shortened by 5 bases and J by 8 bases, with 9 bases between the two germline ends. The CDR3, as DNA: TGTGCCAGCAGTCCGGAGGAAGGCTACACCTTC. This translates into CASSPEEGYTF.